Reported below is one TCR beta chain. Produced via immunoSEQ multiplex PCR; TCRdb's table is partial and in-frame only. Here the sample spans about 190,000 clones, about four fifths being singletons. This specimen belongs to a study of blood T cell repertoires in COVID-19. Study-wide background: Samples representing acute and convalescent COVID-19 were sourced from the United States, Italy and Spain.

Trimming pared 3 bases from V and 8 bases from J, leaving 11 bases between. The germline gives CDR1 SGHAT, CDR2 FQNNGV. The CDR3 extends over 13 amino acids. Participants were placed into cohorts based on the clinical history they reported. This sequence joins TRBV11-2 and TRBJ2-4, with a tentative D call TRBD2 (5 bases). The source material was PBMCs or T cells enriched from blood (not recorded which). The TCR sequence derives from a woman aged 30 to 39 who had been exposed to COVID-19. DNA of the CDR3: TGTGCCAGCAGCTTTAGTGGGGAGTACATTCAGTACTTC. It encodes CASSFSGEYIQYF.